Included here is one T cell receptor (beta chain) sequence, with context. This entry belongs to a study of T cell responses to AZD1222 COVID-19 vaccine. Clones were read by immunoSEQ multiplex PCR, and TCRdb kept only the in-frame ones, dropping some. This sample has fewer than 120,000 clones, with 85% to 95% found just once. CDR3 length equals 13 residues. CDR1 is SGHKS, CDR2 YYEKEE, per germline (reference sequence). Trimming took 0 bases from V and 6 from J, leaving 6 bases between them. The V and J genes are TRBV5-5 and TRBJ1-4; D ambiguous. This sequence originates from an adult in good health. Sequencing was performed on peripheral blood, taken on day 0 of AZD1222 vaccination. The CDR3 protein is CASSLEGHEKLFF. The CDR3 DNA reads TGTGCCAGCAGCTTGGAAGGGCATGAAAAACTGTTTTTT.